This is a list of T cell receptor beta chains from one sample in a study of CD8+CD57+ T cells in acquired aplastic anemia. TCRdb analysed the reads with MiXCR anew, one entry per CDR3 protein. Of about 130,000 distinct CDR3 sequences listed, 48% are singletons. The specimen sequenced was sorted CD4+, CD8+, or CD8+CD57+ T cells (not recorded which) from PBMCs. The receptor source for this set is a human donor in good health, serving as a control. Both conserved end residues are part of each CDR3. The D gene is left open where the match is weak. Clone size is not always given. Where it is, it says once, few, many or a class for expanded clones.

CDR3nt: TGTGCCATCAGTGAGTCTCCCGGGACAGGGGGGGTTTCACCCCTCCACTTT; CDR3aa: CAISESPGTGGVSPLHF; d_gene: TRBD1; j_gene: TRBJ1-6; v_gene: TRBV10-3; abundance: NA
CDR3nt: TGTGCCAGCAGTTTAGGGTTCATGAACACTGAAGCTTTCTTT; CDR3aa: CASSLGFMNTEAFF; d_gene: NA; j_gene: TRBJ1-1; v_gene: TRBV28; abundance: once
CDR3nt: TGTGCCAGCAGCGTATCGTACAGGCCCGTCCTGACTTTC; CDR3aa: CASSVSYRPVLTF; d_gene: NA; j_gene: TRBJ2-6; v_gene: TRBV9; abundance: many
CDR3nt: TGTGCCAGCAGCTCCTGGGACAGTTACTATGGCTACACCTTC; CDR3aa: CASSSWDSYYGYTF; d_gene: TRBD1; j_gene: TRBJ1-2; v_gene: TRBV7-2; abundance: NA
CDR3nt: TGCAGTGCTAGGCCCACCGCCGGACAGGGTAGTGAAGAGACCCAGTACTTC; CDR3aa: CSARPTAGQGSEETQYF; d_gene: TRBD1; j_gene: TRBJ2-5; v_gene: TRBV20-1; abundance: NA
CDR3nt: TGTGCCAGCAGCCAAGTTGTGGGGGGCTACAATGAGCAGTTCTTC; CDR3aa: CASSQVVGGYNEQFF; d_gene: NA; j_gene: TRBJ2-1; v_gene: TRBV14; abundance: many
CDR3nt: TGTGCCAGTAGCCCGACCCGGACTAGCGGGGGAATAAATGAGCAGTTCTTC; CDR3aa: CASSPTRTSGGINEQFF; d_gene: TRBD2; j_gene: TRBJ2-1; v_gene: TRBV19; abundance: NA
CDR3nt: TGTGCCAGCAGCTTAGCCTCGACCGCGGGGGAAGGGCAGTACTTC; CDR3aa: CASSLASTAGEGQYF; d_gene: TRBD2; j_gene: TRBJ2-7; v_gene: TRBV7-9; abundance: NA
CDR3nt: TGTGCCAGCAGGAGGATGACTAGCGGGGGGACAGATACGCAGTATTTT; CDR3aa: CASRRMTSGGTDTQYF; d_gene: TRBD2; j_gene: TRBJ2-3; v_gene: TRBV11-2; abundance: NA
CDR3nt: TGCGCCAGCAGTACCCAGCGGGGGGGGAACACCGGGGAGCTGTTTTTT; CDR3aa: CASSTQRGGNTGELFF; d_gene: TRBD2; j_gene: TRBJ2-2; v_gene: TRBV5-1; abundance: many
CDR3nt: TGTGCCAGCAGCTTAAGTACGGTTAATGAAAAACTGTTTTTT; CDR3aa: CASSLSTVNEKLFF; d_gene: NA; j_gene: TRBJ1-4; v_gene: TRBV7-2; abundance: many
CDR3nt: TGTGCCAGCAGCTTGGGAACCTCTGGAAACACCATATATTTT; CDR3aa: CASSLGTSGNTIYF; d_gene: NA; j_gene: TRBJ1-3; v_gene: TRBV5-6; abundance: many
CDR3nt: TGTGCCGGCAGCTTAGCAGGGGTCTATGGCTACACCTTC; CDR3aa: CAGSLAGVYGYTF; d_gene: NA; j_gene: TRBJ1-2; v_gene: TRBV7-8; abundance: many